This T cell receptor (beta chain) was obtained from a study of blood T cell repertoires in COVID-19. Study in general: The cDNA or gDNA used as material had been derived from T cells, B-cell-depleted T cells, or PBMCs.

The table came from immunoSEQ multiplex PCR; TCRdb's copy has only in-frame clones and leaves some out. The sample holds fewer than 350,000 clones, around 88% seen once. Residents of about two dozen US areas, aged 18 to 89 years, made up the participants. Participants' reported clinical history set cohort assignment. V was trimmed by 0 bases and J by 5 bases, leaving 14 bases between them. From germline, CDR1 is SGHDT and CDR2 YYEEEE. The CDR3 has 15 amino acids. The specimen sequenced was PBMCs or T cells enriched from blood (not recorded which). This TCR was sampled from a woman aged 35 to 49 who had recovered from COVID-19. The chain is built from TRBV5-6 and TRBJ1-1, with a possible D match to TRBD1 (6 bases). CDR3 residues: CASSLGQGLRTEAFF. The CDR3 DNA reads as TGTGCCAGCAGCTTGGGGCAGGGGTTGAGGACTGAAGCTTTCTTT.